One and the same sample provided the 17 T cell receptor beta chains below, sequenced in a study of shared clonotypes between healthy human individuals. Profiling relied on immunoSEQ multiplex PCR, and the TCRdb table lists in-frame clones only, not all of them. This sample has millions of clones; more than 90% occur once, and the top ten carry 0.11% to 0.15%. Material for sequencing was naive CD4+ T cells sorted from blood. The sample's subset: CD45RA+ positively selected. Receptors were obtained from a young man in good health.

The chain employs TRBV7-9 and TRBJ1-1; 7 nucleotides line up with TRBD1. V shed 8 bases, J shed 3 bases, and the junction held 21 bases outside the gene matches. Germline V lookup: CDR1 SEHNR, CDR2 FQNEAQ (reference sequence). The CDR3 loop spans 18 amino acids. CDR3 sequence reads: CASGNPTGLPRGDTEAFF. The CDR3 DNA follows: TGTGCCAGCGGAAACCCGACAGGGCTCCCTCGTGGGGACACTGAAGCTTTCTTT.

V usage is TRBV5-1 and J usage is TRBJ1-2; tentatively, D is TRBD1 (6 bases). The CDR3 has 14 residues. Germline V CDR1 and CDR2: SGHRS, YFSETQ. V lost 2 bases and J lost 1, with 9 bases in between. The CDR3 DNA reads TGCGCCAGCAGCTTCAGGGGCGGTAACTATGGCTACACCTTC. Its protein product is CASSFRGGNYGYTF.

This chain joins TRBV7-9 and TRBJ2-7, with 8 bases lining up with TRBD2. This CDR3 is 14 amino acids long. With 3 bases clipped from V and 5 bases from J, the junction kept 6 bases outside the gene matches. Germline CDR1 SEHNR, CDR2 FQNEAQ (reference sequence). CDR3 in DNA: TGTGCCAGCAGCTTGCGGGGGGAAGGCCACGAGCAGTACTTC. It is translated as CASSLRGEGHEQYF.

This clone was recorded only once. Distinct nucleotide sequences in the sample also encode this CDR3. V gene TRBV18 combines with J gene TRBJ2-7; 7 nucleotides agree with TRBD1. This CDR3 is 14 amino acids long. V gave up 3 bases and J gave up 0 bases; unmatched junction bases: 2. Looked up from germline, CDR1 is KGHSH and CDR2 is LQKENI. CDR3 DNA sequence: TGTGCCAGCTCACCCGGGACAGACTCCTACGAGCAGTACTTC. It codes for CASSPGTDSYEQYF. Full variable domain (rest looked up from reference TRBV18 and TRBJ2-7): NAGVMQNPRHLVRRRGQEARLRCSPMKGHSHVYWYRQLPEEGLKFMVYLQKENIIDESGMPKERFSAEFPKEGPSILRIQQVVRGDSAAYFCASSPGTDSYEQYFGPGTRLTVT.

V and J are TRBV5-4 and TRBJ1-3; 7 nucleotides match TRBD1. V was pared by 5 bases and J by 0 bases, with 2 bases of the junction left unmatched. CDR3 size: 14 residues. The germline V gene encodes CDR1 SGHNT and CDR2 YYREEE (reference sequence). Here the CDR3 reads CASRGGLSGNTIYF. The CDR3 bases are TGTGCCAGCAGAGGGGGCCTCTCTGGAAACACCATATATTTT.

This sequence joins TRBV30 and TRBJ2-2; 9 bases match TRBD2. The V gene's germline CDR1 is GTSNPN and CDR2 SVGIG (reference sequence). Trimming at V came to 8 bases and at J to 4 bases, leaving 5 bases not matched to a gene. The CDR3 contains 13 residues. The CDR3 bases are TGTGCCAGGGGCGGGAGGGGCACCGGGGAGCTGTTTTTT. Translating it yields CARGGRGTGELFF. Filled out from reference TRBV30 and TRBJ2-2, the complete variable domain reads SQTIHQWPATLVQPVGSPLSLECTVEGTSNPNLYWYRQAAGRGLQLLFYSVGIGQISSEVPQNLSASRPQDRQFILSSKKLLLSDSGFYLCARGGRGTGELFFGEGSRLTVL.

The chain uses TRBV10-3 and TRBJ1-1, with 11 bases that match TRBD1. This CDR3 is 14 amino acids long. Germline CDR1 reads ENHRY; CDR2 reads SYGVKD. V trimming: 8 bases; J trimming: 0 bases; junction bases outside the gene matches: 2. CDR3 protein: CAIGQGALNTEAFF. In DNA form, the CDR3 reads TGTGCCATCGGACAGGGGGCTCTGAACACTGAAGCTTTCTTT.

This chain's CDR3 is CASSLFWCEQYF. The CDR3 DNA follows: TGCGCCAGCAGCTTGTTCTGGTGCGAGCAGTACTTC. The chain couples TRBV5-1 to TRBJ2-7; no clear D gene. This CDR3 region has 12 residues. The germline V gene encodes CDR1 SGHRS and CDR2 YFSETQ. V lost 1 base to trimming and J lost 6 bases, with 8 bases between them.

This chain joins TRBV27 and TRBJ2-5, with TRBD1 matching over 8 bases. The V and J ends lost 3 bases and 4 bases, in that order; junction bases with no gene match: 7. The CDR3 sequence is 15 residues long. In germline, CDR1 is MNHEY, CDR2 SMNVEV (reference sequence). CDR3 sequence (DNA): TGTGCCAGCAGTTTGACAGGGGAAAACGGAGAGACCCAGTACTTC. Translating it yields CASSLTGENGETQYF.

The chain joins TRBV11-2 to TRBJ2-1, with 8 bases aligning to TRBD1. The CDR3 contains 15 residues. Losses at the gene ends were 3 bases for V and 6 bases for J; bases not matched to a gene: 7. CDR1 and CDR2 from the germline V gene are SGHAT and FQNNGV. CDR3 loop: CASSFTGQGTNEQFF. The CDR3 DNA reads TGTGCCAGCAGCTTTACCGGACAGGGTACCAATGAGCAGTTCTTC.

This clone was counted once. The chain employs TRBV7-9 and TRBJ1-5; TRBD1 is a possible D gene (6 bases). The CDR3 loop spans 13 amino acids. Per the germline V gene, CDR1 is SEHNR and CDR2 is FQNEAQ (reference sequence). V shed 5 bases and J shed 4 bases, with 9 bases lying between them. The CDR3 DNA reads as TGTGCCAGCAGCGGGGGCAGTAATCAGCCCCAGCATTTT. It encodes CASSGGSNQPQHF. Supplemented by reference TRBV7-9 and TRBJ1-5, the full variable domain reads DTGVSQNPRHKITKRGQNVTFRCDPISEHNRLYWYRQTLGQGPEFLTYFQNEAQLEKSRLLSDRFSAERPKGSFSTLEIQRTEQGDSAMYLCASSGGSNQPQHFGDGTRLSIL.

The chain links TRBV5-4 to TRBJ1-3, with TRBD1 identical over 7 bases. CDR1 and CDR2 (germline): SGHNT, YYREEE (reference sequence). After removal of 0 bases from V and 4 bases from J, the junction contained 1 base not matched to a gene. The CDR3 has 14 residues. In DNA form, the CDR3 reads TGTGCCAGCAGCTTGGTGGGACAGGGAAACACCATATATTTT. This encodes CASSLVGQGNTIYF.

This chain connects TRBV4-2 to TRBJ2-5; TRBD2 agrees at 13 bases. From germline, CDR1 is LGHNA and CDR2 YNFKEQ. This CDR3 contains 18 residues. With 2 bases clipped from V and 2 bases from J, the junction kept 8 bases outside the gene matches. In DNA form, the CDR3 reads TGTGCCAGCAGCCAACCGGGACTAGCGGGACGACATCAAGAGACCCAGTACTTC. Translating it yields CASSQPGLAGRHQETQYF.

V is TRBV29-1 and J is TRBJ2-3; D remains ambiguous. The CDR3 is made up of 12 amino acids. V was pared by 3 bases and J by 5 bases, with 9 bases between. CDR1 and CDR2 from the germline V gene are SQVTM and ANQGSEA. Here the CDR3 reads CSVDRTVDTQYF. In DNA, the CDR3 is TGCAGCGTTGACAGGACCGTAGATACGCAGTATTTT.

In DNA form, the CDR3 reads TGCAGCGTTGTCCGTTGGGAAAAACTGTTTTTT. Its protein product is CSVVRWEKLFF. V usage is TRBV29-1 and J usage is TRBJ1-4; D gene unclear. Germline V CDR1 and CDR2: SQVTM, ANQGSEA. V was clipped by 4 bases and J by 8 bases, with 8 bases between them. The CDR3 sequence is 11 residues long.

Details on this clone: The same CDR3 also results from other DNA sequences found in this sample. The chain carries TRBV7-8 and TRBJ1-3; no clear D gene. Per the germline V gene, CDR1 is SGHVS and CDR2 is FQNEAQ. CDR3 length: 13 residues. V was clipped by 1 base and J by 7 bases, with 8 bases between them. CDR3 DNA: TGTGCCAGCAGCTTAGGAAGTGGGAACACCATATATTTT. It specifies CASSLGSGNTIYF.

V gene TRBV30 combines with J gene TRBJ2-7; 10 bases match TRBD2. Germline-derived CDR1 and CDR2 are GTSNPN and SVGIG (reference sequence). Germline trimming cut 5 bases from V and 1 base from J; bases unmatched to any gene: 2. This CDR3 contains 13 residues. The CDR3 region is CAWGAGGSYEQYF. CDR3 sequence (DNA): TGTGCCTGGGGAGCGGGAGGGTCCTACGAGCAGTACTTC.